This T cell receptor (beta chain) appears in the sequencing data of a study of T cells in Graves' hyperthyroidism and ophthalmopathy. Study-wide results and limits: A 13 V-J model separated ophthalmopathy from stable hyperthyroidism. Blood held most thyroid clonotypes expanded above 0.001 frequency.

The germline CDR1 and CDR2 sequences are DFQATT and SNEGSKA (reference sequence). V was trimmed by 6 bases and J by 6 bases, leaving 15 bases between them. CDR3 length: 13 residues. Amplified TCR beta CDR3 regions came from RNA transcripts. The TCR CDR3 first-round RT-PCR relied on the HTBI primer set. TCRdb fed the multiplex PCR reads into MiXCR, producing one record per CDR3 protein. The table shows hundreds of thousands of distinct CDR3 sequences, with about 43% occurring only once. This clonotype appeared a few times. Antigen specificity is unknown. Calling Graves' hyperthyroidism stable meant ophthalmopathy did not progress within 18 months. It was uncontrolled infection, other autoimmune disease, pregnancy or lactation that excluded patients.

This sequence originates from a woman aged 18-35 years with Graves' hyperthyroidism. The rearrangement joins TRBV20-1 to TRBJ1-5; unclear D gene. Sequenced sample: peripheral blood or thyroid tissue (not recorded which). The DNA for the CDR3 is TGCAGTGCCCTTGACACCTTAGGTCAGCCCCAGCATTTT. As protein: CSALDTLGQPQHF.